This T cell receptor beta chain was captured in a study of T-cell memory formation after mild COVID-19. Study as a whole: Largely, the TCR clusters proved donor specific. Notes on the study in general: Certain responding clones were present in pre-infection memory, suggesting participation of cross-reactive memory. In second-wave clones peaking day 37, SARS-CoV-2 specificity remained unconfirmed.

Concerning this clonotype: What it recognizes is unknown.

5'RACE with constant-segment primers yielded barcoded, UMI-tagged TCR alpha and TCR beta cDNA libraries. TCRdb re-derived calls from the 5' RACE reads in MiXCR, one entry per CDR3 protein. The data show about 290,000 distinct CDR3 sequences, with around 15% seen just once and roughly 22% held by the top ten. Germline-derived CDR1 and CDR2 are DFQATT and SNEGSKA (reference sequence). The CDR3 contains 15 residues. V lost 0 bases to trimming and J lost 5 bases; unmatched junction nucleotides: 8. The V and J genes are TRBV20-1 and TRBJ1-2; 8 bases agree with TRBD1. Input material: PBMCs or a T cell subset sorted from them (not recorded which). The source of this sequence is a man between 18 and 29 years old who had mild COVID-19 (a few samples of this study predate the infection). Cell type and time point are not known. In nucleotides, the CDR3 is TGCAGTGCTAGAGATTTGACAGGGGCGGGATATGGCTACACCTTC. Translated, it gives CSARDLTGAGYGYTF.